Detailed here is one TCR beta chain. As yet, its antigen is unknown. This record belongs to a study of cytomegalovirus exposure and HLA in healthy donors. Study overall: Genotyping showed around 80% of fewer than 500 donors falling in the Caucasian-associated ancestry cluster.

The PCR made use of 60 Vbeta and 13 Jbeta primers. TCRdb's copy holds only in-frame clones and misses some; the assay was immunoSEQ multiplex PCR. The repertoire holds about 87,000 clones, with approximately 69% as singletons. Overall study results and limits: By a later analysis, the bulk of CMV-associated TCR beta chains appeared HLA-restricted.

Trimming left V 2 bases short and J 4 bases short, with 20 bases between. The germline V gene encodes CDR1 MNHNS and CDR2 SASEGT. This CDR3 has 17 residues. The rearrangement uses TRBV6-1 and TRBJ1-2; tentatively, D is TRBD1 (6 bases). Sequencing was carried out using PBMCs. This receptor was obtained from a man aged 25 to 40 in good health and CMV-seropositive. CDR3 amino acids: CASSESLYGGQGYGYTF. The CDR3 bases are TGTGCCAGCAGTGAATCTCTATACGGGGGGCAAGGCTATGGCTACACCTTC.